The present T cell receptor beta chain was sequenced within a study of cytomegalovirus exposure and HLA in healthy donors. Study results and caveats: Cytomegalovirus status was reportedly diagnosed by the classifier with high specificity and sensitivity. Later analysis identified a missense DCLRE1C variant that was linked to TCR beta V- and J-gene trimming.

In nominal health when sampled, donors likely had unrecorded immune exposures nonetheless. In its sample, this clone was seen a few times. Its antigen remains unknown. V dropped 4 bases and J dropped 4; count of bases not matched to a gene: 7. This CDR3 comprises 14 residues. Germline V lookup: CDR1 SGHRS, CDR2 YFSETQ. Primers included in the PCR were 60 Vbeta and 13 Jbeta primers. Clones were read by immunoSEQ multiplex PCR, and TCRdb kept only the in-frame ones, dropping some. Of under 140,000 clones in the sample, less than 85% are singletons; the top ten hold around 15%. V and J are TRBV5-1 and TRBJ2-7, with 8 bases fitting TRBD1. The TCR comes from a man younger than 45 in good health and CMV-seropositive. Sequencing used PBMCs. The CDR3 loop reads CASSPDRDPYEQYF. The CDR3 region has the DNA TGCGCCAGCAGCCCGGACAGGGACCCTTACGAGCAGTACTTC.